This entry is about one T cell receptor (beta chain). The antigen is not known. This record comes from a study of T cell responses to AZD1222 COVID-19 vaccine. Across the study: Some second doses came at about 4 weeks and others at about 12 weeks; these were pooled. Study conclusions and caveats: Just a handful of AZD1222 recipients were seropositive at baseline.

Germline V gives CDR1 SGHAT, CDR2 FQNNGV. Trimming at V came to 0 bases and at J to 4 bases, leaving 5 bases not matched to a gene. CDR3 length: 15 residues. TCRdb keeps only in-frame clones here, not all; method: immunoSEQ multiplex PCR. Here the sample spans 150,000 to 200,000 clones, 85% to 95% being singletons. The chain joins TRBV11-2 to TRBJ2-5, with 7 bases matching TRBD1. The source material was peripheral blood, sampled on day 0 of AZD1222 vaccination. The TCR comes from an adult in good health. CDR3 in amino acids: CASSLEWDSRETQYF. CDR3 DNA sequence: TGTGCCAGCAGCTTAGAGTGGGACAGCCGAGAGACCCAGTACTTC.